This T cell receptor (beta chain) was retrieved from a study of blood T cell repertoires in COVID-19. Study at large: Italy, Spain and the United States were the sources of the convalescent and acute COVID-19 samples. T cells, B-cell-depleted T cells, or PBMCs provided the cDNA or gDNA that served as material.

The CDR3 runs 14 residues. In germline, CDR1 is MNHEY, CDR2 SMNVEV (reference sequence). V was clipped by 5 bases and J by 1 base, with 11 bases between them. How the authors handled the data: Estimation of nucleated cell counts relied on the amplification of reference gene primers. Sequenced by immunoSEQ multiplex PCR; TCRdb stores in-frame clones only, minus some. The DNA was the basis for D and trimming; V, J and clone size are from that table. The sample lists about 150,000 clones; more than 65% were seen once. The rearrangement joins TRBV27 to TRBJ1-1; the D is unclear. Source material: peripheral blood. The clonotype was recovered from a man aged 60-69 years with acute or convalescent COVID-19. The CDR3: CASSPTVPNTEAFF. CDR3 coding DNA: TGTGCCAGCAGTCCTACTGTTCCGAACACTGAAGCTTTCTTT.